Following are 9 T cell receptor beta chains from one sample sequenced in a study of human T cells and chemical hapten exposure. From the RACE reads, TCRdb called clonotypes with MiXCR, one entry per CDR3 protein. Of about 85,000 distinct CDR3 sequences in the sample, 8.5% were seen once. Time point denoted: pre-sensitization, week 0. Treatment given: therapeutic diphenylcyclopropenone sensitization with weekly scalp DPC. The specimen was whole blood, collected in connection with sensitization to the hapten diphenylcyclopropenone (DPC). Every receptor here comes from a man aged 35 to 55 with alopecia areata. Some clones in this sample may be carry-over from other donors' samples.

This clonotype was counted many times. This chain uses TRBV10-3 with TRBJ2-6; 7 bases map to TRBD1. The germline CDR1 and CDR2 sequences are ENHRY and SYGVKD. V was clipped by 3 bases and J by 2 bases; unmatched bases: 10. This CDR3 spans 18 amino acids. The CDR3 reads CAISDPTGNRAGANVLTF. CDR3 DNA sequence: TGTGCCATCAGTGACCCGACAGGGAACAGGGCTGGGGCCAACGTCCTGACTTTC.

The sample holds a few counts of this clonotype. This chain's CDR3 is CASSTDSWNTEAFF. The CDR3 nucleotides are TGTGCCAGCAGTACCGACAGCTGGAACACTGAAGCTTTCTTT. The V call is TRBV6-5, the J call TRBJ1-1, with D maybe TRBD1 (5 bases). The CDR3 loop spans 14 amino acids. The V end was cut by 5 bases, the J end by 1 base, with 11 bases between. Germline CDR1 reads MNHEY; CDR2 reads SVGAGI.

The chain is built from TRBV7-2 and TRBJ1-6, with 7 bases fitting TRBD1. J gave up 6 bases and V 3 bases, and 8 bases lay outside the gene matches. Germline V gene lookup returns CDR1 SGHTA and CDR2 FQGNSA. This CDR3 region has 16 residues. The CDR3 sequence is CASSFQTGFGNSPLHF. The CDR3, as DNA: TGTGCCAGCAGCTTCCAGACAGGGTTTGGTAATTCACCCCTCCACTTT. The variable domain in full, with the rest retrieved from reference TRBV7-2 and TRBJ1-6, is GAGVSQSPSNKVTEKGKDVELRCDPISGHTALYWYRQSLGQGLEFLIYFQGNSAPDKSGLPSDRFSAERTGGSVSTLTIQRTQQEDSAVYLCASSFQTGFGNSPLHFGNGTRLTVT.

This clonotype was counted many times. The chain employs TRBV7-2 and TRBJ1-4, with a weak D call TRBD1 (5 bases). Germline V lookup: CDR1 SGHTA, CDR2 FQGNSA. The CDR3 extends over 16 amino acids. V was trimmed by 2 bases and J by 3 bases, leaving 13 bases between them. CDR3 in amino acids: CASSLQGPGANEKLFF. The DNA for the CDR3 is TGTGCCAGCAGCTTACAGGGCCCTGGGGCTAATGAAAAACTGTTTTTT.

The sample holds many counts of this clonotype. The gene calls are TRBV29-1 and TRBJ2-3; 7 nucleotides match TRBD2. The junction had 7 bases not matched to a gene; V was cut back by 4 bases and J by 6 bases. The CDR3 totals 13 residues. CDR1 SQVTM and CDR2 ANQGSEA come from the germline V gene. For the CDR3, the DNA is TGCAGCGTTGGGGAGGGACCCGCTGATACGCAGTATTTT. As protein: CSVGEGPADTQYF.

V gene TRBV30 combines with J gene TRBJ2-7; TRBD2 is a possible D gene (6 bases). The CDR3 covers 13 residues. V lost 2 bases and J 3 bases, leaving 11 bases between the germline ends. From germline, CDR1 is GTSNPN and CDR2 SVGIG (reference sequence). The CDR3 here is CAWSSGLLYEQYF. The DNA for the CDR3 is TGTGCCTGGAGTTCGGGACTGCTCTACGAGCAGTACTTC.

This clonotype was observed a few times. This rearrangement joins TRBV20-1 to TRBJ1-5; D is perhaps TRBD1 (5 bases). CDR3 size: 14 residues. Per germline, CDR1 DFQATT and CDR2 SNEGSKA (reference sequence). Trimming left V 5 bases short and J 5 bases short, with 16 bases between. CDR3 loop: CSALHRGAHQPQHF. The CDR3 nucleotides are TGCAGTGCTCTACATCGCGGGGCACATCAGCCCCAGCATTTT.

This clonotype was counted at least ten times. This CDR3 is CASTSTGGPYNEQFF. The CDR3 nucleotides are TGTGCCAGCACCTCAACAGGGGGCCCTTACAATGAGCAGTTCTTC. V gene TRBV6-2 or TRBV6-3 combines with J gene TRBJ2-1, with 9 nucleotides matching TRBD1. Germline lookup yields CDR1 MNHEY and CDR2 SVGEGT. Trimming at V came to 7 bases and at J to 4 bases, leaving 8 bases not matched to a gene. CDR3 length equals 15 residues.

This clonotype was observed a handful of times. The rearrangement joins TRBV2 to TRBJ1-6; D is uncertain. Trimming left V 8 bases short and J 7 bases short, with 24 bases between. The CDR3 length is 17 residues. Looked up from germline, CDR1 is SNHLY and CDR2 is FYNNEI. The CDR3 sequence is CASQMELGLTINSPLHF. CDR3 DNA sequence: TGTGCCAGCCAGATGGAGCTCGGGCTCACTATCAATTCACCCCTCCACTTT.